Below are 7 T cell receptor beta chains sequenced from a single sample in a study of beta chain features in type 1 diabetes. Sequencing targeted expressed TCRB transcripts, as all isolated RNA had been reverse transcribed. Measured with immunoSEQ multiplex PCR; TCRdb has only the in-frame clones, and not every one. The sample consists of 250,000 to 300,000 clones, 24% of them appearing once. These receptors are not linked to any known antigen. Broader study findings: Among all four CD4+ subsets, Type 1 diabetes patients had TCRB CDR3s that were moderately but significantly shorter.

Material for sequencing was naive CD4+ T cells from blood. The origin of the receptors is a woman aged 25-40 years with type 1 diabetes.

The CDR3 loop is CASSPRGDGEQYF. The CDR3 region has the DNA TGTGCCAGCAGCCCCCGGGGAGACGGGGAGCAGTACTTC. The chain combines TRBV7-3 with TRBJ2-7; tentatively, D is TRBD2 (5 bases). Germline assignment: CDR1 SGHTA and CDR2 FQGTGA. V was cut by 5 bases and J by 7 bases, with 15 bases left in between. The CDR3 is 13 residues long.

This chain links TRBV28 with TRBJ2-7, with TRBD2 matching over 9 bases. The CDR3 totals 13 residues. V lost 6 bases and J lost 3; bases outside the gene matches: 3. Germline CDR1 reads MDHEN; CDR2 reads SYDVKM. CDR3 amino acids: CASRSTSGYEQYF. The CDR3 coding sequence is TGTGCCAGCAGGTCGACTAGCGGCTACGAGCAGTACTTC.

The chain uses TRBV7-6 and TRBJ2-3; TRBD2 matches 8 bases. With V trimmed by 1 base and J by 5 bases, 8 bases remained unmatched. The CDR3 length is 16 residues. CDR1 is SGHVS, CDR2 FNYEAQ, per germline. CDR3: CASSLVSGGPGDTQYF. CDR3 DNA sequence: TGTGCCAGCAGCTTAGTTTCGGGAGGGCCTGGAGATACGCAGTATTTT. Full variable domain (remainder filled in from reference TRBV7-6 and TRBJ2-3): GAGVSQSPRYKVTKRGQDVALRCDPISGHVSLYWYRQALGQGPEFLTYFNYEAQQDKSGLPNDRFSAERPEGSISTLTIQRTEQRDSAMYRCASSLVSGGPGDTQYFGPGTRLTVL.

The chain uses TRBV6-6 and TRBJ2-1; possibly TRBD2 for D (6 bases). The V end was cut by 9 bases, the J end by 4 bases, with 13 bases between. Germline V gives CDR1 MNHNY, CDR2 SVGAGI (reference sequence). The CDR3 length is 13 residues. CDR3 in DNA: TGTGCCAGTACCGGGACTGCGTACAATGAGCAGTTCTTC. This translates into CASTGTAYNEQFF.

This clone was seen more than once but under ten times. The chain employs TRBV7-9 and TRBJ2-3; no clear D gene. Germline CDR1 is SEHNR and CDR2 is FQNEAQ (reference sequence). This CDR3 is 12 amino acids long. V lost 5 bases and J 4 bases, leaving 7 bases between the germline ends. CDR3 nucleotides: TGTGCCAGCAGCCTACAGTCAGATACGCAGTATTTT. Its translation is CASSLQSDTQYF.

The J gene is TRBJ2-7, the V gene TRBV11-1; 7 bases line up with TRBD1. The V gene end was trimmed by 5 bases and the J gene end by 2 bases; junction bases not matched to a gene: 9. CDR1 and CDR2 from the germline V gene are SGHAT and FQDESV (reference sequence). The CDR3 consists of 15 residues. CDR3 region: CASSIQGSVTYEQYF. Here the CDR3 DNA reads TGTGCCAGCAGCATACAGGGGAGTGTCACCTACGAGCAGTACTTC.

The chain uses TRBV7-9 and TRBJ2-1; D is ambiguous. The V gene's germline CDR1 is SEHNR and CDR2 FQNEAQ (reference sequence). V gave up 6 bases and J gave up 1 base, with 7 bases separating them. The CDR3 has 13 residues. CDR3 residues: CASRGRSYNEQFF. The CDR3 DNA is TGTGCCAGCAGGGGCAGGTCCTACAATGAGCAGTTCTTC.